Below are 2 T cell receptor beta chains sequenced from a single sample in a study of cytomegalovirus exposure and HLA in healthy donors. 60 Vbeta and 13 Jbeta primers were used in PCR. Clones were read by immunoSEQ multiplex PCR, and TCRdb kept only the in-frame ones, dropping some. The sample table includes approximately 100,000 clones. The sequenced material came from PBMCs. The receptors derive from a middle-aged man in good health and CMV-seronegative.

In DNA, the CDR3 is TGTGCCAGCAGTTTCTGGACTCTATACGAGCAGTACTTC. This codes for CASSFWTLYEQYF. This chain joins TRBV27 and TRBJ2-7, with D possibly TRBD2 on 5 matching bases. CDR1 and CDR2 (germline): MNHEY, SMNVEV (reference sequence). The CDR3 extends over 13 amino acids. Trimming left V 3 bases short and J 4 bases short, with 10 bases between.

The chain links TRBV7-6 to TRBJ2-1, with 7 bases aligning to TRBD2. The CDR3 totals 16 residues. In germline, CDR1 is SGHVS, CDR2 FNYEAQ. Losses at the gene ends were 5 bases for V and 5 bases for J; bases not matched to a gene: 12. The CDR3, as DNA: TGTGCCAGCAGCCTACGTGTGGCTAGCGGAGACAATGAGCAGTTCTTC. Amino acids: CASSLRVASGDNEQFF.